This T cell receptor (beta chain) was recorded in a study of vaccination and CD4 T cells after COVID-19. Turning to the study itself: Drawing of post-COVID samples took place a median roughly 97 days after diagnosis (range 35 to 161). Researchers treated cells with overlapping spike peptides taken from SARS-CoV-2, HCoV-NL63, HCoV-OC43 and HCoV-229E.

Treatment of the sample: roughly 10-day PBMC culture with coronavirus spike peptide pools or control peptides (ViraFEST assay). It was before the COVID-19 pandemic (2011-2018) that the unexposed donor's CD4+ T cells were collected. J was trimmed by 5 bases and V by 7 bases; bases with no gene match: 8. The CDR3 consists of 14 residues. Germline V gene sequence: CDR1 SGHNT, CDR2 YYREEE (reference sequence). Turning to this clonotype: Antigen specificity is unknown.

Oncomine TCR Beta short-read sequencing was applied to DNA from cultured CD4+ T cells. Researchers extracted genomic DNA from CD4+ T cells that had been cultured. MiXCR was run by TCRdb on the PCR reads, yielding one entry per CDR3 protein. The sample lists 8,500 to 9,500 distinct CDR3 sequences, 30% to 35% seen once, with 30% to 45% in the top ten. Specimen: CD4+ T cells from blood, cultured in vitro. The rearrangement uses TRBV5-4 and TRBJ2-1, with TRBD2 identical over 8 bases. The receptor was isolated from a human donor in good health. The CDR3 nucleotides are TGTGCCAGCGCGGGGGGCCGTCAGGACAATGAGCAGTTCTTC. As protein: CASAGGRQDNEQFF.